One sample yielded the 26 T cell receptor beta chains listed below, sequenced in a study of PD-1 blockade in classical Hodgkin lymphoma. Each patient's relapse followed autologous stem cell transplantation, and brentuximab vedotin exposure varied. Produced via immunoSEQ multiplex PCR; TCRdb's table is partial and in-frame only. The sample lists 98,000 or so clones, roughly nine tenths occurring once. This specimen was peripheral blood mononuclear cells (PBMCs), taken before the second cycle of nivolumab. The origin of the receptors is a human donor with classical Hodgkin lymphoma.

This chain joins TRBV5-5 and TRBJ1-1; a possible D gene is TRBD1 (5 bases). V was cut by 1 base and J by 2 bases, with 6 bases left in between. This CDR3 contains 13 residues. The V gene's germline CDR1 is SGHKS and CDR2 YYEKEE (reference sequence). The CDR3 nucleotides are TGTGCCAGCAGCTTGCGGGGCAACACTGAAGCTTTCTTT. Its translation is CASSLRGNTEAFF.

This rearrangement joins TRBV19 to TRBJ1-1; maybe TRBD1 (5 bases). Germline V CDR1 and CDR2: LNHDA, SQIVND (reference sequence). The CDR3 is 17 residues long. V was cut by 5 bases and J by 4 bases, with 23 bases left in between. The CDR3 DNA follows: TGTGCCAGTAGTGCTGGGACCCTCCTTTCGGGAGGCACTGAAGCTTTCTTT. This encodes CASSAGTLLSGGTEAFF. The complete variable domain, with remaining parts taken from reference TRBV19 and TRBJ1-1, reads DGGITQSPKYLFRKEGQNVTLSCEQNLNHDAMYWYRQDPGQGLRLIYYSQIVNDFQKGDIAEGYSVSREKKESFPLTVTSAQKNPTAFYLCASSAGTLLSGGTEAFFGQGTRLTVV.

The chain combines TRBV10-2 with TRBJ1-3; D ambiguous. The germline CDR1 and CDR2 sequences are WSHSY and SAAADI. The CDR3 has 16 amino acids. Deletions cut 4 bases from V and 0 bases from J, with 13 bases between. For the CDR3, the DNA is TGCGCCAGCAGTGTCGAGGGCCAGACCTCTGGAAACACCATATATTTT. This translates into CASSVEGQTSGNTIYF.

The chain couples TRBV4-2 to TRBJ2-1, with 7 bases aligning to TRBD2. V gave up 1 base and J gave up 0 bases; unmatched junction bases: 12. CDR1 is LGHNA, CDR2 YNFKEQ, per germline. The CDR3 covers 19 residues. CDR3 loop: CASSQATSAQFSSYNEQFF. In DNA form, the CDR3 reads TGTGCCAGCAGCCAAGCTACTAGCGCCCAATTTAGCTCCTACAATGAGCAGTTCTTC.

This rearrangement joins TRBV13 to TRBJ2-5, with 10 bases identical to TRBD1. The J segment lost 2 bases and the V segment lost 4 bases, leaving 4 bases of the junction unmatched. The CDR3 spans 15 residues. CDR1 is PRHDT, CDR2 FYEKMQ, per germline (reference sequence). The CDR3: CASSSGQGGQETQYF. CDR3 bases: TGTGCCAGCAGCTCCGGACAGGGGGGACAAGAGACCCAGTACTTC.

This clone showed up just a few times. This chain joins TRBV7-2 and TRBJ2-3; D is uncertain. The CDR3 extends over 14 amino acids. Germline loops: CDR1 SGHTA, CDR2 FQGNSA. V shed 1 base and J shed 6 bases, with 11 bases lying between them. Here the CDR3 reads CASSLGTNLDTQYF. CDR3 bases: TGTGCCAGCAGCTTAGGGACGAACTTGGATACGCAGTATTTT. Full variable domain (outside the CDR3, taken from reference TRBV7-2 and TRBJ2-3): GAGVSQSPSNKVTEKGKDVELRCDPISGHTALYWYRQSLGQGLEFLIYFQGNSAPDKSGLPSDRFSAERTGGSVSTLTIQRTQQEDSAVYLCASSLGTNLDTQYFGPGTRLTVL.

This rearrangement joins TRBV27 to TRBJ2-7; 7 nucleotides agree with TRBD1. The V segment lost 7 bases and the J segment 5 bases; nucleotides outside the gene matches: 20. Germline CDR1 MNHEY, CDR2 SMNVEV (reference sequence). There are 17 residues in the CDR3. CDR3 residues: CASKVAVSVNRGHEQYF. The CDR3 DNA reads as TGTGCCAGCAAAGTGGCAGTATCTGTGAACAGGGGTCACGAGCAGTACTTC.

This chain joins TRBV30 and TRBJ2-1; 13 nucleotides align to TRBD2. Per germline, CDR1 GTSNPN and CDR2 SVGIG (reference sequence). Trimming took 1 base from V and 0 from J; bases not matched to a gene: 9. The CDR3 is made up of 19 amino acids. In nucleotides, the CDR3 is TGTGCCTGGAGTGAAGGACTAGCGGGAGTTACGAGCTCCTACAATGAGCAGTTCTTC. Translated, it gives CAWSEGLAGVTSSYNEQFF.

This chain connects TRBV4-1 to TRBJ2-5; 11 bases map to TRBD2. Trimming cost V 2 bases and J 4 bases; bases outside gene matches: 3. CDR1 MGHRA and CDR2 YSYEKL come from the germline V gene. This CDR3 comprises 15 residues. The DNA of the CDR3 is TGCGCCAGCAGCCAACTGACTAGCGGGATAGAGACCCAGTACTTC. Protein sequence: CASSQLTSGIETQYF.

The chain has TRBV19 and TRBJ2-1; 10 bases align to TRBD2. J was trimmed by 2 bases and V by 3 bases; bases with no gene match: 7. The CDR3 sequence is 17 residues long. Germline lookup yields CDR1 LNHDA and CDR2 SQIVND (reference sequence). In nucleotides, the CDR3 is TGTGCCAGTAGTATTTACCCTAGCGGGAGCCCCTACAATGAGCAGTTCTTC. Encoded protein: CASSIYPSGSPYNEQFF.

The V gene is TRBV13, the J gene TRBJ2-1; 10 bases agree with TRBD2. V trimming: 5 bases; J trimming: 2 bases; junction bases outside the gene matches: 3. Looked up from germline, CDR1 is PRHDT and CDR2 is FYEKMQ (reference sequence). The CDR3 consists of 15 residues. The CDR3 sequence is CASSPGLATYNEQFF. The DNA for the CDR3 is TGTGCCAGCAGCCCGGGACTAGCGACCTACAATGAGCAGTTCTTC. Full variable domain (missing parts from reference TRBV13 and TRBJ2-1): AAGVIQSPRHLIKEKRETATLKCYPIPRHDTVYWYQQGPGQDPQFLISFYEKMQSDKGSIPDRFSAQQFSDYHSELNMSSLELGDSALYFCASSPGLATYNEQFFGPGTRLTVL.

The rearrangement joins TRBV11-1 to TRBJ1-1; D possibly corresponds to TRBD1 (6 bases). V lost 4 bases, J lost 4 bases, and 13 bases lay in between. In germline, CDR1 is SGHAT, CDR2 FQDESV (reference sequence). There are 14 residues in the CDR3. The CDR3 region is CASSSQGGVTEAFF. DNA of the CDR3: TGTGCCAGCAGCTCTCAAGGGGGTGTCACTGAAGCTTTCTTT. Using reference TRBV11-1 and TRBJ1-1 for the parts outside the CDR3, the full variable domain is EAEVAQSPRYKITEKSQAVAFWCDPISGHATLYWYRQILGQGPELLVQFQDESVVDDSQLPKDRFSAERLKGVDSTLKIQPAELGDSAMYLCASSSQGGVTEAFFGQGTRLTVV.

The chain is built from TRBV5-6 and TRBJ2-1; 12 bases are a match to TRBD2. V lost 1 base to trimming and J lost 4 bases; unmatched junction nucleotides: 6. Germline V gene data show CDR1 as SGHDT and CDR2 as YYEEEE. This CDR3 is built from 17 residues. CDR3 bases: TGTGCCAGCAGCTTGACTAGCGGGAGGCCACCGTACAATGAGCAGTTCTTC. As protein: CASSLTSGRPPYNEQFF.

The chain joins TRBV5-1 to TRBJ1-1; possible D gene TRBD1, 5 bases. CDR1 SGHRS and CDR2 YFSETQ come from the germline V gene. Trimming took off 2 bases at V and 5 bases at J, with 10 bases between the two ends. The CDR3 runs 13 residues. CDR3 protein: CASSFGTPTEAFF. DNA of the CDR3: TGCGCCAGCAGCTTCGGGACCCCTACTGAAGCTTTCTTT.

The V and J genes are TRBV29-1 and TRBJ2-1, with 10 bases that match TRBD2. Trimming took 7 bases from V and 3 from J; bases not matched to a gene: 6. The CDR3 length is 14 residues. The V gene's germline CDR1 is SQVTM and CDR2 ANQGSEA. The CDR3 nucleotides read TGCAGCGCACCACTAGCGGGAAACTACAATGAGCAGTTCTTC. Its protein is CSAPLAGNYNEQFF.

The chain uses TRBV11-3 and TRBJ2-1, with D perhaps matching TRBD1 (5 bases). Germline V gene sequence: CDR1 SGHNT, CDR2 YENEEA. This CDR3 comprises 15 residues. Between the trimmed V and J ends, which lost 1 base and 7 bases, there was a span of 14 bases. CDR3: CASSLGQGKVNEQFF. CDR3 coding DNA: TGTGCCAGCAGCTTAGGTCAGGGAAAGGTGAATGAGCAGTTCTTC.

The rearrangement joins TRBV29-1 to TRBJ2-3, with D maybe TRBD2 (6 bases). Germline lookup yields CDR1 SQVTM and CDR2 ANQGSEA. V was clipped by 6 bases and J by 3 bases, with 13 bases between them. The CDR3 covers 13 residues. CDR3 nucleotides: TGCAGCGTATTACGGGAGTCGACAGATACGCAGTATTTT. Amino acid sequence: CSVLRESTDTQYF.

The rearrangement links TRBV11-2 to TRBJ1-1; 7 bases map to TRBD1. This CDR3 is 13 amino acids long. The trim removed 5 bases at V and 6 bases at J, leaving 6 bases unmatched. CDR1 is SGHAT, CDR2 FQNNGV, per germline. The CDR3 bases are TGTGCCAGCAGCATAAGGGGGCCGGCTGAAGCTTTCTTT. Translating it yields CASSIRGPAEAFF.

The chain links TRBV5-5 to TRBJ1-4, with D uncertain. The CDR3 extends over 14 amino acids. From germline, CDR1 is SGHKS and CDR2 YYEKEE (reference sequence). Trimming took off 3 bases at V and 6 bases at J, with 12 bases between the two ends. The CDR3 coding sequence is TGTGCCAGCAGCTGGGTTGTCGGTCATGAAAAACTGTTTTTT. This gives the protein CASSWVVGHEKLFF.

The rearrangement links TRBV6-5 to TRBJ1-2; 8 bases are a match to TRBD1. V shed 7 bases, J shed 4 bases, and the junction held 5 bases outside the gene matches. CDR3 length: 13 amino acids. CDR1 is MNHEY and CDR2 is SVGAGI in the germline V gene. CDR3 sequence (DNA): TGTGCCAGCAAAGGACAGGGCCTCTATGGCTACACCTTC. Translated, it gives CASKGQGLYGYTF.

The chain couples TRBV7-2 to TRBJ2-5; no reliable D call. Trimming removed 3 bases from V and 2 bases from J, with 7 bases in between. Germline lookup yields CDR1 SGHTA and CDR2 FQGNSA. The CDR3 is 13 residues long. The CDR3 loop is CASSFTPQETQYF. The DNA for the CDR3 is TGTGCCAGCAGCTTTACGCCACAAGAGACCCAGTACTTC.

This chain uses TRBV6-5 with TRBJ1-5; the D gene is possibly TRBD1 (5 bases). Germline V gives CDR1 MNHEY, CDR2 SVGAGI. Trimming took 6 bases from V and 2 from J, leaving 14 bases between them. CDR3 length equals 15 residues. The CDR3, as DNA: TGTGCCAGCAGGGACCCGACAGCGGGCAATCAGCCCCAGCATTTT. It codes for CASRDPTAGNQPQHF.

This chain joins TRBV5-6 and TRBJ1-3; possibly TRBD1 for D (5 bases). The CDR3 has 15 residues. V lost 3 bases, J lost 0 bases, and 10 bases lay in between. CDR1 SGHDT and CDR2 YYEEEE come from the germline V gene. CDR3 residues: CASSWRQPSGNTIYF. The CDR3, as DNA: TGTGCCAGCAGCTGGCGACAGCCCTCTGGAAACACCATATATTTT.

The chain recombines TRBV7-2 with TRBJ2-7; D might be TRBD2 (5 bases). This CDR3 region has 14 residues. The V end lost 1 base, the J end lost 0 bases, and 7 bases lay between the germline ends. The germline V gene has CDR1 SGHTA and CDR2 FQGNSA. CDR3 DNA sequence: TGTGCCAGCAGCTTAGGGAGGTCCTCCTACGAGCAGTACTTC. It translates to CASSLGRSSYEQYF.

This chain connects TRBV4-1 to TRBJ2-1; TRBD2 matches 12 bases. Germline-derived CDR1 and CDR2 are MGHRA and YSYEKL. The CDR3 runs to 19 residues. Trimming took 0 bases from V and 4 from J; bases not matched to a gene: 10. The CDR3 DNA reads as TGCGCCAGCAGCCAAGATTTCCTAGCGGGAGGGCCAGTTTACAATGAGCAGTTCTTC. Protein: CASSQDFLAGGPVYNEQFF.

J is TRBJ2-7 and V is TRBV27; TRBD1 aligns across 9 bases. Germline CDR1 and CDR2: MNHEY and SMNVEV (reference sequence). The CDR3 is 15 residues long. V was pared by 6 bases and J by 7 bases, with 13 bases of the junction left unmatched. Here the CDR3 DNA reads TGTGCCAGCAGGTCCATGAGGACAGGGGTTGAGGAGCAGTACTTC. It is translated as CASRSMRTGVEEQYF.